A single sample is the source of the 21 T cell receptor beta chains below, sequenced in a study of blood T cell repertoires in COVID-19. Some clones are missing from TCRdb's copy, which holds only in-frame ones; the method was immunoSEQ multiplex PCR. The table lists roughly 300,000 clones, over 70% of them singletons. Sequencing used peripheral blood. Receptors originate from a middle-aged woman who had recovered from COVID-19.

The rearrangement links TRBV10-3 to TRBJ2-5, with D perhaps matching TRBD2 (5 bases). The CDR3 spans 13 residues. V gave up 5 bases and J gave up 1 base, with 8 bases separating them. Germline values: CDR1 ENHRY, CDR2 SYGVKD. CDR3 protein: CAISPGSQETQYF. For the CDR3, the DNA is TGTGCCATCAGTCCGGGAAGCCAAGAGACCCAGTACTTC.

V gene TRBV23-1 combines with J gene TRBJ1-5, with D uncertain. TRBV23-1 is known as an ORF, though its function is uncertain. CDR3 size: 16 residues. Between the trimmed V and J ends, which lost 0 bases and 5 bases, there was a span of 14 bases. CDR3 protein: CASSQSMRAEDQPQHF. The CDR3, as DNA: TGCGCCAGCAGTCAATCGATGAGGGCAGAGGATCAGCCCCAGCATTTT.

The V and J genes are TRBV30 and TRBJ1-3; the D is unclear. In germline, CDR1 is GTSNPN, CDR2 SVGIG (reference sequence). Trimming cost V 1 base and J 0 bases, with 4 bases left between them. The length of the CDR3 is 13 residues. CDR3 region: CAWSGSSGNTIYF. For the CDR3, the DNA is TGTGCCTGGAGTGGCAGCTCTGGAAACACCATATATTTT. The full variable domain, in which reference TRBV30 and TRBJ1-3 provide the parts outside the CDR3, is SQTIHQWPATLVQPVGSPLSLECTVEGTSNPNLYWYRQAAGRGLQLLFYSVGIGQISSEVPQNLSASRPQDRQFILSSKKLLLSDSGFYLCAWSGSSGNTIYFGEGSWLTVV.

The chain carries TRBV7-3 and TRBJ2-3; TRBD2 matches 8 bases. Trimming took 2 bases from V and 4 from J; bases not matched to a gene: 2. This CDR3 region has 14 residues. Germline CDR1 is SGHTA and CDR2 is FQGTGA. The CDR3 reads CASSLLAGADTQYF. CDR3 in DNA: TGTGCCAGCAGCTTACTAGCGGGCGCAGATACGCAGTATTTT.

The V call is TRBV9, the J call TRBJ1-6; unclear D gene. V lost 4 bases, J lost 4 bases, and 12 bases lay in between. The CDR3 is made up of 15 amino acids. Germline CDR1 is SGDLS and CDR2 is YYNGEE. For the CDR3, the DNA is TGTGCCAGCAGCTCGGAGGGCGGGTATAATTCACCCCTCCACTTT. It encodes CASSSEGGYNSPLHF.

In its sample, this clone was seen a few times. The genes are TRBV27 and TRBJ1-6; weak D call: TRBD1 (6 bases). The CDR3 covers 16 residues. The germline V gene has CDR1 MNHEY and CDR2 SMNVEV (reference sequence). V shed 5 bases and J shed 4 bases, with 15 bases lying between them. Written as DNA, the CDR3 is TGTGCCAGCAGTGGGGCAGGGGCTGTTTATAATTCACCCCTCCACTTT. Its protein is CASSGAGAVYNSPLHF.

V usage is TRBV6-5 and J usage is TRBJ1-2; no reliable D call. Germline CDR1 is MNHEY and CDR2 is SVGAGI. Trimming removed 8 bases from V and 2 bases from J, with 9 bases in between. This CDR3 is 12 amino acids long. CDR3 amino acids: CASSGANYGYTF. The CDR3, as DNA: TGTGCCAGCTCAGGTGCCAACTATGGCTACACCTTC.

The J gene is TRBJ1-5, the V gene TRBV5-4; 8 bases agree with TRBD1. The CDR3 consists of 15 residues. V lost 0 bases, J lost 5 bases, and 4 bases stayed unmatched. Germline V gene lookup returns CDR1 SGHNT and CDR2 YYREEE (reference sequence). This CDR3 reads CASSLAGTGYQPQHF. The CDR3 region has the DNA TGTGCCAGCAGCTTGGCTGGGACAGGATATCAGCCCCAGCATTTT.

This sequence joins TRBV11-2 and TRBJ1-1; 9 bases are shared with TRBD1. Germline V gene sequence: CDR1 SGHAT, CDR2 FQNNGV. Trimming took 4 bases from V and 2 from J; bases not matched to a gene: 5. CDR3 size: 15 residues. In nucleotides, the CDR3 is TGTGCCAGCAGCTCACCGGGACAGGGCAACACTGAAGCTTTCTTT. It codes for CASSSPGQGNTEAFF.

This clone came up once. The chain has TRBV7-2 and TRBJ1-1, with D uncertain. CDR3 length: 14 residues. Trimming took 5 bases from V and 1 from J, leaving 11 bases between them. Germline V gives CDR1 SGHTA, CDR2 FQGNSA. In DNA, the CDR3 is TGTGCCAGCAGCCGCTCCCCCAGGAACACTGAAGCTTTCTTT. Amino acids: CASSRSPRNTEAFF.

The V gene is TRBV30, the J gene TRBJ2-5; 11 bases are a match to TRBD1. The better agreement between TRBJ2-7 and the DNA end casts doubt on the J call. The CDR3 sequence is 14 residues long. The germline V gene has CDR1 GTSNPN and CDR2 SVGIG (reference sequence). CDR3 protein: CAWSPGQGAYEQYF. CDR3 nucleotides: TGTGCCTGGAGTCCGGGACAGGGGGCCTACGAGCAGTACTTC.

V gene TRBV5-1 combines with J gene TRBJ2-1; the D is unclear. This CDR3 comprises 15 residues. V lost 0 bases and J 0 bases, leaving 7 bases between the germline ends. Germline V lookup: CDR1 SGHRS, CDR2 YFSETQ. CDR3 nucleotide sequence: TGCGCCAGCAGCTTGGTGGCCCTCTCCTACAATGAGCAGTTCTTC. This translates into CASSLVALSYNEQFF.

The chain carries TRBV7-9 and TRBJ1-2; a possible D gene is TRBD1 (5 bases). The CDR3 is 15 amino acids. The V and J ends lost 1 base and 7 bases respectively, with 16 bases between them. Germline V gene data show CDR1 as SEHNR and CDR2 as FQNEAQ (reference sequence). DNA for the CDR3: TGTGCCAGCAGCTTAGGATCTTCCAGGGTCAGTGGCTACACCTTC. Amino acids: CASSLGSSRVSGYTF.

The chain is built from TRBV10-3 and TRBJ1-2; 10 nucleotides line up with TRBD1. The V segment lost 3 bases and the J segment 2 bases; nucleotides outside the gene matches: 12. The germline CDR1 and CDR2 sequences are ENHRY and SYGVKD. The CDR3 has 18 residues. This CDR3 reads CAISDPTLSGQGNYGYTF. The CDR3 DNA reads as TGTGCCATCAGTGACCCCACACTATCGGGACAGGGGAACTATGGCTACACCTTC.

The J gene is TRBJ2-3, the V gene TRBV5-4, with 7 bases identical to TRBD1. Germline V gives CDR1 SGHNT, CDR2 YYREEE (reference sequence). This CDR3 contains 16 residues. Trimming took 0 bases from V and 0 from J; bases not matched to a gene: 4. The CDR3: CASSLGWDSSTDTQYF. The CDR3 coding sequence is TGTGCCAGCAGCTTGGGATGGGACAGCAGCACAGATACGCAGTATTTT.

The V and J genes are TRBV3-1 (or the pseudogene TRBV3-2) and TRBJ1-3, with a weak D call TRBD1 (6 bases). This CDR3 is built from 15 residues. Germline V CDR1 and CDR2: LGHDT, YNNKEL (reference sequence). The V gene lost 4 bases and the J gene lost 4 bases, with 14 bases spanning the gap. The CDR3 coding sequence is TGTGCCAGCAGCCCCCGGGACAAAAGGGGAAACACCATATATTTT. Translated, it gives CASSPRDKRGNTIYF.

The count of this clone is one. The chain carries TRBV18 and TRBJ1-1; tentative D call: TRBD1 (5 bases). The CDR3 length is 16 residues. V lost 1 base and J lost 4, with 16 bases in between. Germline CDR1 is KGHSH and CDR2 is LQKENI. The CDR3 loop reads CASSPLSRGLGTEAFF. In DNA form, the CDR3 reads TGTGCCAGCTCACCACTCTCTCGGGGACTGGGCACTGAAGCTTTCTTT. Filled out from reference TRBV18 and TRBJ1-1, the complete variable domain reads NAGVMQNPRHLVRRRGQEARLRCSPMKGHSHVYWYRQLPEEGLKFMVYLQKENIIDESGMPKERFSAEFPKEGPSILRIQQVVRGDSAAYFCASSPLSRGLGTEAFFGQGTRLTVV.

The chain joins TRBV5-4 to TRBJ2-2; D remains unclear. CDR3 length equals 13 residues. Germline assignment: CDR1 SGHNT and CDR2 YYREEE (reference sequence). V dropped 10 bases and J dropped 1 base, with 11 bases sitting between them. CDR3 nucleotide sequence: TGTGCCGCGTCGGGTCAGAACACCGGGGAGCTGTTTTTT. It yields the protein CAASGQNTGELFF. The full variable domain, with the rest looked up from reference TRBV5-4 and TRBJ2-2, is ETGVTQSPTHLIKTRGQQVTLRCSSQSGHNTVSWYQQALGQGPQFIFQYYREEENGRGNFPPRFSGLQFPNYSSELNVNALELDDSALYLCAASGQNTGELFFGEGSRLTVL.

The chain has TRBV12-3 or TRBV12-4 and TRBJ2-3, with D tentatively TRBD1 (6 bases). Trimming stripped 1 base from V and 15 bases from J, with 14 bases between. The CDR3 loop spans 12 amino acids. The CDR3 is CASSLVRGRFYF. The DNA of the CDR3 is TGTGCCAGCAGTTTAGTCAGGGGCCGCTTTTATTTT.

The chain uses TRBV15 and TRBJ1-5, with unresolved D. Trimming shortened V by 0 bases and J by 2 bases, and 14 bases separated the two germline ends. CDR3 length equals 17 residues. Germline V gives CDR1 LNHNV, CDR2 YYDKDF (reference sequence). The DNA for the CDR3 is TGTGCCACCAGCAGAGATGGAGGATTTGGTGGCAATCAGCCCCAGCATTTT. This sequence encodes CATSRDGGFGGNQPQHF.

This clone was recorded a few times. The rearrangement joins TRBV6-4 to TRBJ2-2; 10 nucleotides line up with TRBD1. The germline CDR1 and CDR2 sequences are MRHNA and SNTAGT. V was clipped by 4 bases and J by 6 bases; unmatched bases: 5. This CDR3 spans 15 amino acids. The CDR3 loop is CASSVGQGPSGELFF. In DNA, the CDR3 is TGTGCCAGCAGTGTGGGACAGGGGCCCTCCGGGGAGCTGTTTTTT.